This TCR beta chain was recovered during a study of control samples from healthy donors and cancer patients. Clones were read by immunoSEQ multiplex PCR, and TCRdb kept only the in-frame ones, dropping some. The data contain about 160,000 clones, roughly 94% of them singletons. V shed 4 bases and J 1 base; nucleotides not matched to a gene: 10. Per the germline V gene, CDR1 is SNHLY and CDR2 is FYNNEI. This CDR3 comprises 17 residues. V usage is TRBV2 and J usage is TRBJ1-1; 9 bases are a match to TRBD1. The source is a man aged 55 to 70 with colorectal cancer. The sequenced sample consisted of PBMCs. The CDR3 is CASSVFGTGLRNTEAFF. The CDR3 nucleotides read TGTGCCAGCAGTGTATTCGGGACAGGGCTGAGGAACACTGAAGCTTTCTTT.